This TCR beta chain was recorded in a study of long-term antiretroviral therapy in people with HIV (dated by TCRdb to between 2021 and 2022). In terms of the full investigation: The earliest samples were collected roughly a decade before the 2015 WHO recommendation for immediate ART, at a time when ART was usually postponed until CD4 counts fell. The cohort contributed roughly 200 cryopreserved PBMC samples from a few dozen adults with confirmed HIV infection, collected serially over a mean of approximately 6 years (range 1-12). About 35% of the 30 participants with HIV were female. A retrospective serial study tested whether changes in peripheral blood TRB repertoire composition and diversity were associated with ART initiation and durable HIV suppression. No cross-contamination during QIAcube processing was seen in test extractions of a monoclonal T-cell line run alongside around 34 polyclonal samples. What the research found in general, with its limitations: Inferences about post-ART repertoire changes are limited because no data were available on ART adherence, viral resistance or therapy changes. Starting ART was linked to a significant rise in TRB diversity, yet even after long-term ART the diversity remained significantly lower than in transplant donor controls. The samples span the years 2004 to 2017, and the ART regimens used may be less effective than current regimens. CDR3 length ranges in HIV repertoires were narrower than in controls, and network structure suggested an antigen-experienced repertoire with only a slight naive shift after ART. At every time point, the repertoire was dominated by expanded TRB clones first identified before ART initiation, although this dominance fluctuated and, in many PLHIV, declined after ART. Because pre-ART samples had limited cell numbers, unsorted PBMC were profiled rather than sorted CD4+ and CD8+ T cells. Limited PBMC availability meant only the TCR beta chain was sequenced, without alpha chain pairing.

Judged by its sample share, this clone qualifies as medium-sized (0.01 to 0.1%). The antigen it binds to is not known. Per-base qualities were not stored, and no clone one base away is much larger. Sequencing of the TRB variable region was done with the immunoSEQ hsTCRB v3.0 assay at survey level resolution. The target sequencing depth for TRB was about 40,000-55,000 T-cell genomes per sample. TRB libraries were pooled and sequenced on an Illumina MiSeq using a v3 150-cycle kit. From the authors' description of their analysis: Repertoire analysis was run in R within a reproducible Nextflow workflow that covered QC, data transformation and analysis. LymphoSeq2, an R package for exploring AIRR-Seq data, was used to implement the custom analyses. A handful of samples that produced fewer than 5000 total TRB sequences were removed, so 150 to 200 HIV repertoires were analyzed. Among the approximately 180 retained HIV repertoires, 55 to 60 were collected before ART initiation and around 130 were collected after ART initiation. Each repertoire was downsampled to 5000 TRB nucleotide sequences, and summary statistics were averaged across 100 downsampling iterations. Only TRB sequences with CDR3 regions of at least seven amino acids were retained for analysis. Diversity was measured with a Shannon entropy-derived clonality score and the Gini coefficient. In the repertoire networks, any two of the top 5000 CDR3 amino acid sequences were connected whenever the two sequences differed by an edit distance of one. GLIPH2 predicted antigen specificity groups and MHC restriction for TRB CDR3 amino acid sequences. To flag known associations with CMV, EBV, HIV or tissue antigens, CDR3 amino acid sequences were compared against VDJdb and McPAS-TCR. Pre-ART, post-ART and control groups were compared with Wilcoxon signed-rank tests and Holm-Bonferroni correction. Imported from immuneACCESS, the table was reduced by TCRdb to in-frame sequences with V and J called. These copies leave out some clones; in studies compared against another copy, an unresolved V gene accounts for under half, and the cause of the remainder is not known. For V, J and clone size, that table is used; D and trimming come from the DNA. This sample is represented by 30,000 or so clones; just under 80% of them were singletons. Clones ranked in the top ten supply roughly 10% of the sample.

Participants were included only if at least one PBMC sample before ART initiation and at least two post-ART samples were available. Every participant with HIV received treatment in the United States of America. Cryopreserved samples of about 0.95-11 million PBMC were thawed and washed before DNA extraction. At the time of the earliest PBMC sample, participants with HIV were aged between roughly 20 and 60 years. PBMC samples were contributed by each participant from 1-4 timepoints before ART initiation and 2-8 timepoints after ART initiation, with a median of 7 samples. Serial HIV viral load, CD4+ T-cell count, ART history and demographic data were obtained for every participant. Genomic DNA was extracted from unsorted PBMC with a Qiagen kit on a QIAcube, with processing performed in batches of 12 samples. V has 4 bases trimmed and J has 2 bases trimmed; junction bases matching no gene number 5. The germline V gene encodes CDR1 SGHNT and CDR2 YYREEE (reference sequence). The CDR3 measures 14 amino acids from cysteine to phenylalanine. Of all the DNA, just the CDR3 is kept, 42 bases in frame from base 1.

Sample: unsorted PBMCs, taken 1.5 years before starting antiretroviral therapy. This receptor chain uses TRBV5-4 and TRBJ2-7, and 8 bases in between align with TRBD2. The clonotype originates from a man younger than 35 with HIV. The sequence in DNA is TGTGCCAGCAGCAAGCGGGAGTCCCCCTACGAGCAGTACTTC. It translates to CASSKRESPYEQYF.